What follows describes a single T cell receptor (beta chain). Only in-frame clones appear in the TCRdb table, and some are missing; sequencing was by immunoSEQ multiplex PCR. The sample has 150,000 to 170,000 clones, around 85% seen once. A Seattle source enrolled patients during active infection and followed them longitudinally. Germline values: CDR1 SNHLY, CDR2 FYNNEI. The V end was cut by 5 bases, the J end by 6 bases, with 10 bases between. The CDR3 contains 13 residues. These data are taken from a study of blood T cell repertoires in COVID-19. Study background: Samples of COVID-19 (acute and convalescent) were obtained from the United States, Italy and Spain. PBMCs, B-cell-depleted T cells, or T cells were the source of the cDNA or gDNA that made up the material.

The sample consisted of peripheral blood. The genes are TRBV2 and TRBJ2-2; a weak D match, TRBD2 (5 bases). This clonotype originated in a man in his 60s with COVID-19, enrolled during active disease. The CDR3 DNA reads as TGTGCCAGCAGTCCGAGGGCCGCCGGGGAGCTGTTTTTT. The encoded protein is CASSPRAAGELFF.